A single sample gave rise to the 9 T cell receptor beta chains below, sequenced in a study of blood T cells in healthy people across ages. Primers used in a second PCR of about 6 to 11 cycles were a sample-barcoded 5' primer and a J-beta primer mix. TCRdb fed the 5' RACE reads into MiXCR, producing one record per CDR3 protein. The sample yields about 780,000 distinct CDR3 sequences, about a quarter seen once. This sample was also put to use in a study of T cells of mothers and their children.

Sequenced sample: blood. The source of these receptors is a boy younger than 18 in good health.

This chain links TRBV6-6 with TRBJ1-2; the D gene is possibly TRBD1 (5 bases). The length of the CDR3 is 15 residues. Trimming shortened V by 0 bases and J by 3 bases, and 11 bases separated the two germline ends. The V gene's germline CDR1 is MNHNY and CDR2 SVGAGI (reference sequence). CDR3 DNA sequence: TGTGCCAGCAGTTACTCGAGTGGGGGACACTATGGCTACACCTTC. This codes for CASSYSSGGHYGYTF.

This clonotype was counted many times. One end of the junction does not line up with germline, which may come from a read error. The V and J genes are TRBV5-1 and TRBJ2-5; 10 bases are a match to TRBD1. Germline V gives CDR1 SGHRS, CDR2 YFSETQ. This CDR3 region has 13 residues. The CDR3 DNA reads TGTGCCAGCAGCCCGGACAGGGGGGAGACCCAGTACTTC. Protein product: CASSPDRGETQYF.

The rearrangement links TRBV6-5 to TRBJ2-3; the D gene is possibly TRBD2 (5 bases). The germline V gene has CDR1 MNHEY and CDR2 SVGAGI. Trimming stripped 6 bases from V and 0 bases from J, with 16 bases between. The CDR3 loop spans 16 amino acids. CDR3: CASSRGRSGSTDTQYF. CDR3 DNA: TGTGCCAGCAGCCGCGGCAGGTCGGGGAGCACAGATACGCAGTATTTT.

This clonotype was detected a few times. J is TRBJ2-6 and V is TRBV20-1, with 11 bases lining up with TRBD2. Germline CDR1 DFQATT, CDR2 SNEGSKA (reference sequence). This CDR3 comprises 17 residues. V lost 2 bases to trimming and J lost 0 bases; unmatched junction nucleotides: 3. The CDR3 coding sequence is TGCAGTGCTAGATCTAGCGGGGGGCCCTCTGGGGCCAACGTCCTGACTTTC. Its protein is CSARSSGGPSGANVLTF.

This sequence joins TRBV20-1 and TRBJ1-2; TRBD1 aligns across 10 bases. The V gene's germline CDR1 is DFQATT and CDR2 SNEGSKA (reference sequence). The V gene end was trimmed by 0 bases and the J gene end by 5 bases; junction bases not matched to a gene: 6. CDR3 length equals 15 residues. The CDR3 DNA sequence: TGCAGTGCTAGAGATCGGACAGGGGGTTGGTATGGCTACACCTTC. Amino acid sequence: CSARDRTGGWYGYTF.

The V and J genes are TRBV4-1 and TRBJ2-1, with D hard to call. Near its end, the DNA agrees better with TRBJ2-5, so the J call may be wrong. The length of the CDR3 is 13 residues. Germline V CDR1 and CDR2: MGHRA, YSYEKL. The CDR3 here is CASSRLPPETQYF. CDR3 coding DNA: TGCGCCAGCAGCCGGCTCCCTCCTGAGACCCAGTACTTC.

In its sample, this clonotype was seen a few times. The V and J genes are TRBV7-8 and TRBJ2-1; 14 bases are shared with TRBD2. V was clipped by 0 bases and J by 4 bases; unmatched bases: 8. The germline gives CDR1 SGHVS, CDR2 FQNEAQ. This CDR3 contains 19 residues. In DNA form, the CDR3 reads TGTGCCAGCAGCTTAGCGGGCCAGGGACTAGCGGGGGCGTACAATGAGCAGTTCTTC. This translates into CASSLAGQGLAGAYNEQFF.

There are a few counts of this clonotype. The chain employs TRBV7-9 and TRBJ2-5, with TRBD2 matching over 10 bases. The CDR3 extends over 15 amino acids. In germline, CDR1 is SEHNR, CDR2 FQNEAQ (reference sequence). V lost 3 bases to trimming and J lost 5 bases; unmatched junction nucleotides: 6. The CDR3 spells CASSLASGGMETQYF. CDR3 bases: TGTGCCAGCAGCTTGGCTAGCGGGGGTATGGAGACCCAGTACTTC.

This clonotype was found a few times. The rearrangement joins TRBV28 to TRBJ1-3; TRBD1 aligns across 7 bases. Germline V lookup: CDR1 MDHEN, CDR2 SYDVKM. After removal of 6 bases from V and 14 bases from J, the junction contained 19 bases not matched to a gene. The CDR3 is made up of 15 amino acids. In DNA, the CDR3 is TGTGCCAGCAGCCCCCAGGGAGGGGGCAAGTCCTTGGTATATTTT. Amino acid sequence: CASSPQGGGKSLVYF.